What follows describes a single T cell receptor beta chain. Its antigen is not known. TCRdb reanalysed the 5' RACE reads using MiXCR and keeps one entry per CDR3 protein. The sample records hundreds of thousands of distinct CDR3 sequences, around 21% being singletons. J gave up 7 bases and V 3 bases, and 14 bases lay outside the gene matches. The CDR3 sequence is 17 residues long. The data stem from a study of identical twins. Whole-study findings and limits: Out-of-frame beta sequences exhibited a weaker degree of excess twin sharing. Alpha sequences out of frame and shared by twins had excess low generation probability. Clonotypes of the beta chain that were abundant in cord blood carried fewer insertions (memory repertoires showed none).

The data were also submitted as part of a second study, on T cells expressing NK-cell markers.

The sequence was obtained from a woman between 18 and 30 years old in good health. The chain links TRBV12-3 or TRBV12-4 to TRBJ2-5; 10 bases are a match to TRBD2. The sequenced material came from PBMCs. CDR3 coding DNA: TGTGCCAGCAGTTTTATTCTAACTAGCGGGAATGATCGGACCCAGTACTTC. The encoded protein is CASSFILTSGNDRTQYF.